This TCR beta chain originates from a study of spatial heterogeneity in lung cancer. Turning to the study itself: Across the raw uncorrected reads, a unique TCR and UMI combination was observed, on average, more than ten times. Study results and caveats: Tumoral mutation counts were tracked by counts of expanded intratumoral alpha and beta TCRs.

The time point was: sample taken at primary tumor resection. TCRdb fed the 5' RACE reads into MiXCR, producing one record per CDR3 protein. The table records some 4,800 distinct CDR3 sequences, roughly an eighth of them present only once. This clonotype was counted between two and nine times. Its antigen is unknown. For a library built for alpha chains, this beta chain is a stray read; little rests on its size. The CDR3 extends over 14 amino acids. CDR1 is SGHAT and CDR2 is FQDESV in the germline V gene (reference sequence). V shed 4 bases, J shed 4 bases, and the junction held 6 bases outside the gene matches.

The clonotype was recovered from a male donor with early-stage non-small cell lung cancer. The rearrangement uses TRBV11-1 and TRBJ2-5, with 7 bases that match TRBD2. The source was lung tumor tissue, collected at surgery. The CDR3 region has the DNA TGTGCCAGCAGCTCTTCTCCGGGGGGAGAGACCCAGTACTTC. This sequence encodes CASSSSPGGETQYF.